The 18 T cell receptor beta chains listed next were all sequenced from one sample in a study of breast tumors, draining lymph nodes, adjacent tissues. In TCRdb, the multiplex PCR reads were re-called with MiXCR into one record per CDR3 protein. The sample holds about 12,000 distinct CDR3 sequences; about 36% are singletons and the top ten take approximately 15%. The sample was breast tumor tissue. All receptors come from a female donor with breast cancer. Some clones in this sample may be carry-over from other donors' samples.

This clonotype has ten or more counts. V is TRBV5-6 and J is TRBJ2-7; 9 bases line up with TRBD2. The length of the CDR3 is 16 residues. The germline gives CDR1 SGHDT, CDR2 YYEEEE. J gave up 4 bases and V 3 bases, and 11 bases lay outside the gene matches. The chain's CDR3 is CASSSRLTSGRYEQYF. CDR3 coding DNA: TGTGCCAGCAGCTCGCGACTGACTAGCGGAAGGTACGAGCAGTACTTC.

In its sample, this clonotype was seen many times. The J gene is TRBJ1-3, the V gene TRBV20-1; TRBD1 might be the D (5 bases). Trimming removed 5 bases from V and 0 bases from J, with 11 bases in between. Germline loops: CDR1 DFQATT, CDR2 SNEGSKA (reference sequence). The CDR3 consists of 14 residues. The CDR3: CSAPQGGSGNTIYF. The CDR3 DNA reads TGCAGTGCTCCTCAGGGTGGCTCTGGAAACACCATATATTTT.

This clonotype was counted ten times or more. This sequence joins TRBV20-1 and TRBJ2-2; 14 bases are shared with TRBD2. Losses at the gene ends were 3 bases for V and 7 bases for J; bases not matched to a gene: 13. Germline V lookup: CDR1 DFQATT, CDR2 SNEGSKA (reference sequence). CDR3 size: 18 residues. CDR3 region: CSASSTKGTSGRGGELFF. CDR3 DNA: TGCAGTGCTAGCTCAACGAAGGGGACTAGCGGGAGAGGCGGGGAGCTGTTTTTT.

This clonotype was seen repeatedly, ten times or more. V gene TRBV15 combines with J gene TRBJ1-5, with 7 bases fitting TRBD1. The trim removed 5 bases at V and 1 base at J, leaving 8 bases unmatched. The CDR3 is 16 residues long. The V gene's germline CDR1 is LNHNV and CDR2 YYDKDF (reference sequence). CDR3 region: CATSGRGPTSNQPQHF. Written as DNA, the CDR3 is TGTGCCACCAGCGGGAGGGGGCCGACGAGCAATCAGCCCCAGCATTTT.

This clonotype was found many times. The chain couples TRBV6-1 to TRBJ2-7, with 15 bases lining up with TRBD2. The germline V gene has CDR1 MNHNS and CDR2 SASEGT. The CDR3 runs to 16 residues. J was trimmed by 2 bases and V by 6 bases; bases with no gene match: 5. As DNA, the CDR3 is TGTGCCAGCAGCCCGGGACTAGCGGGAGGACCCTACGAGCAGTACTTC. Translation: CASSPGLAGGPYEQYF.

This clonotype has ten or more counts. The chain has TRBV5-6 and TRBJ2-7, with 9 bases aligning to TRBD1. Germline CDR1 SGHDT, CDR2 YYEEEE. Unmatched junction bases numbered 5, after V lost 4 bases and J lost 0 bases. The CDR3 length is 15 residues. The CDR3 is CASSGGQGSSYEQYF. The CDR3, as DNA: TGTGCCAGCAGCGGAGGACAGGGGTCCTCCTACGAGCAGTACTTC.

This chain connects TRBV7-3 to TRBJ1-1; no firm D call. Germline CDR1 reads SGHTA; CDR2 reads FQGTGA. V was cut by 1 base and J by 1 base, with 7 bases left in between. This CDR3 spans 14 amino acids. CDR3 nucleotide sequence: TGTGCCAGCAGCTTAAATCCCGGGAACACTGAAGCTTTCTTT. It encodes CASSLNPGNTEAFF.

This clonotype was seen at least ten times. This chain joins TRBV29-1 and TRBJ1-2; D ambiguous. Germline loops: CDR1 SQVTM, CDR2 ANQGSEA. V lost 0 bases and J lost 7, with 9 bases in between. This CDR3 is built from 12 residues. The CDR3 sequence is CSVEDRPLGYTF. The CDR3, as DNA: TGCAGCGTTGAAGACCGACCCCTTGGCTACACCTTC.

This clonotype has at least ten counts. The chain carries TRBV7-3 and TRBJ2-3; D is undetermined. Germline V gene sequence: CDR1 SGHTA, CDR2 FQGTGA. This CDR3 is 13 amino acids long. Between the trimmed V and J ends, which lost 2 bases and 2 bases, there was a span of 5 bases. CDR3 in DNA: TGTGCCAGCAGCTTAGCGCTCACAGATACGCAGTATTTT. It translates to CASSLALTDTQYF.

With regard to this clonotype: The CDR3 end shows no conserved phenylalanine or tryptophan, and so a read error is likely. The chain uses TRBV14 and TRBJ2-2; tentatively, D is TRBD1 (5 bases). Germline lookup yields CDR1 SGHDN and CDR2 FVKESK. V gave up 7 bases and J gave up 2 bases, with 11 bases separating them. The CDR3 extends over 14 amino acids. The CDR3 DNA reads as TGTGCCAGCAAGGGGTCGGCAAACACCGGGGAGCTGTTTTCT. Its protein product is CASKGSANTGELFS.

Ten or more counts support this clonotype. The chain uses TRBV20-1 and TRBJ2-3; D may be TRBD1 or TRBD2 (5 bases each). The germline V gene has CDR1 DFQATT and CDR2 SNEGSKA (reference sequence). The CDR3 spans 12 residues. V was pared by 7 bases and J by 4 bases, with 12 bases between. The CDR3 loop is CSGGLRADTQYF. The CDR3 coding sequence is TGCAGTGGGGGGTTAAGGGCAGATACGCAGTATTTT.

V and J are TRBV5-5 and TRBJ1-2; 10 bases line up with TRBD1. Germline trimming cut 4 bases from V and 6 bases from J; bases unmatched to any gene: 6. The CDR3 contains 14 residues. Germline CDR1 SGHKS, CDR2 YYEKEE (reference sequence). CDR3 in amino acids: CASSPTGGADGYTF. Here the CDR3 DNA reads TGTGCCAGCAGCCCGACAGGGGGCGCAGATGGCTACACCTTC.

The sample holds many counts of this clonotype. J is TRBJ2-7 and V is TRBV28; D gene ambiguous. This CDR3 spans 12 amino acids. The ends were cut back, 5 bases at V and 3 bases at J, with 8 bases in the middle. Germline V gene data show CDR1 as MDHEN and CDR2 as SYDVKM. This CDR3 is CASSTQNYEQYF. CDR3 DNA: TGTGCCAGCAGTACACAAAACTACGAGCAGTACTTC. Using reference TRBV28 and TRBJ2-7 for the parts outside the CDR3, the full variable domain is DVKVTQSSRYLVKRTGEKVFLECVQDMDHENMFWYRQDPGLGLRLIYFSYDVKMKEKGDIPEGYSVSREKKERFSLILESASTNQTSMYLCASSTQNYEQYFGPGTRLTVT.

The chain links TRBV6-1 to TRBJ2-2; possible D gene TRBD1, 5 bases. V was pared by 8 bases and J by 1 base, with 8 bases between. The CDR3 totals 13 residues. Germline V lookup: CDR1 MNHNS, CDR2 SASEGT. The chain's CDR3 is CASDSGNTGELFF. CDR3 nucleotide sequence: TGTGCCAGCGACAGTGGGAACACCGGGGAGCTGTTTTTT.

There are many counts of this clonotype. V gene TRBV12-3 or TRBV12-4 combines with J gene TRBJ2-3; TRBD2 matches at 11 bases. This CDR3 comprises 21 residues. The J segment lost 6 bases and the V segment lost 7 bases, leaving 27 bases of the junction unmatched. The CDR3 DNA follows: TGTGCCAGCATGGCACCAGTTCGTCTAGCGGGAGGATCTCCGTTGAAGGATACGCAGTATTTT. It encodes CASMAPVRLAGGSPLKDTQYF.

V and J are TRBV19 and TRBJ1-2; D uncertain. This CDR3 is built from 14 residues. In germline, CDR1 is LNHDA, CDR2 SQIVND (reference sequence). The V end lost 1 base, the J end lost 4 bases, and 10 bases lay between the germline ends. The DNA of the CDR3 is TGTGCCAGTAGTATAGGAGGGTTCGCCTATGGCTACACCTTC. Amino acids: CASSIGGFAYGYTF.

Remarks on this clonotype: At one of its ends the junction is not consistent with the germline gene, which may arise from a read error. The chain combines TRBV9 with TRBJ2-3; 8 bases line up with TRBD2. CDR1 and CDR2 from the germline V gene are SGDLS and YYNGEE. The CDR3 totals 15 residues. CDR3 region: CASDGGGSGTDTQYF. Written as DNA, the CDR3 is TGTGCCAGCGACGGGGGGGGGTCGGGTACAGATACGCAGTACTTT. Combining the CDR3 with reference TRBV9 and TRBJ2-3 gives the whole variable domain DSGVTQTPKHLITATGQRVTLRCSPRSGDLSVYWYQQSLDQGLQFLIQYYNGEERAKGNILERFSAQQFPDLHSELNLSSLELGDSALYFCASDGGGSGTDTQYFGPGTRLTVL.

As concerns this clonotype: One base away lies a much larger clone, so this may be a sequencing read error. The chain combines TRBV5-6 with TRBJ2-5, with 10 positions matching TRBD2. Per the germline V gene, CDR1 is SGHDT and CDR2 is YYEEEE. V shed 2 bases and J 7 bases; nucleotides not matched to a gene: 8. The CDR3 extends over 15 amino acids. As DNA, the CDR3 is TGTGCCAGCAGCTTACGACTAGCGGGTAGGGGGACCCAGTACTTC. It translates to CASSLRLAGRGTQYF.